Below, 2 T cell receptor beta chains from the same sample are listed, as sequenced in a study of metastatic and nonmetastatic thyroid tumors. TCRdb re-clonotyped the PCR reads through MiXCR. The sample includes over 2,500 clones, roughly a quarter seen only once; the top ten take over 20%. Treatment of any kind had been given to no patient before thyroid surgery. The material sequenced was tumor tissue. The origin of the receptors is a female donor with papillary thyroid cancer or a benign thyroid nodule (not recorded which). Some clones in this sample may be carry-over from other donors' samples.

The chain carries TRBV6-1 and TRBJ1-2; D unresolved. Trimming removed 6 bases from V and 6 bases from J, with 5 bases in between. The germline V gene encodes CDR1 MNHNS and CDR2 SASEGT. This CDR3 is 10 amino acids long. In DNA form, the CDR3 reads TGTGCCAGCAGAGAGGATGGCTACACCTTC. Protein: CASREDGYTF.

This chain links TRBV6-1 with TRBJ1-5, with 10 positions matching TRBD1. CDR1 is MNHNS and CDR2 is SASEGT in the germline V gene. CDR3 length: 14 amino acids. V lost 5 bases and J lost 6; bases outside the gene matches: 4. In nucleotides, the CDR3 is TGTGCCAGCAGTCTCGGACAGGGGGGTCAGCCCCAGCATTTT. Translated, it gives CASSLGQGGQPQHF.